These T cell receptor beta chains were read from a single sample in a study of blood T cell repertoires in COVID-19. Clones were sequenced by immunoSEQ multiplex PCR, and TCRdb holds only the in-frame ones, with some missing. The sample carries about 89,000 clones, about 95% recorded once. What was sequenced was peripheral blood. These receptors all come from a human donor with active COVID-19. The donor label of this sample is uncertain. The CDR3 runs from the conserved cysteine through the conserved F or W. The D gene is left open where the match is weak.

CDR3 protein: CASSFGTGGGNQPQHF; J gene: TRBJ1-5; V gene: TRBV27; D gene: TRBD1
CDR3 protein: CASSSTTGYSYNEQFF; J gene: TRBJ2-1; V gene: TRBV7-7; D gene: .
CDR3 protein: CSASGRGQETQYF; J gene: TRBJ2-5; V gene: TRBV20-1; D gene: .
CDR3 protein: CASSLPTDTQYF; J gene: TRBJ2-3; V gene: TRBV7-4; D gene: .
CDR3 protein: CASSSAGGEQYF; J gene: TRBJ2-7; V gene: TRBV18; D gene: TRBD2
CDR3 protein: CASSQAPRGSGELFF; J gene: TRBJ2-2; V gene: TRBV4-3; D gene: TRBD2
CDR3 protein: CASSLGRLGETQYF; J gene: TRBJ2-5; V gene: TRBV5-1; D gene: .
CDR3 protein: CASRVPSGAYEQYF; J gene: TRBJ2-7; V gene: TRBV28; D gene: TRBD2
CDR3 protein: CASSLVGGGRQETQYF; J gene: TRBJ2-5; V gene: TRBV11-2; D gene: TRBD2
CDR3 protein: CASSIDMTGSTAKNIQYF; J gene: TRBJ2-4; V gene: TRBV19; D gene: .
CDR3 protein: CAITSTGTGNTIYF; J gene: TRBJ1-3; V gene: TRBV10-3; D gene: TRBD1
CDR3 protein: CASSPGTGSSYEQYF; J gene: TRBJ2-7; V gene: TRBV7-6; D gene: TRBD1
CDR3 protein: CASRRGGVYTEAFF; J gene: TRBJ1-1; V gene: TRBV7-2; D gene: .
CDR3 protein: CSAIQGYEQFF; J gene: TRBJ2-1; V gene: TRBV20-1; D gene: .
CDR3 protein: CASSWSSGASYEQYF; J gene: TRBJ2-7; V gene: TRBV27; D gene: TRBD2
CDR3 protein: CASSQPAGAGYEQYF; J gene: TRBJ2-7; V gene: TRBV23-1; D gene: .
CDR3 protein: CASSRGQGINNEQFF; J gene: TRBJ2-1; V gene: TRBV6-5; D gene: TRBD1
CDR3 protein: CASSDRVTNSEQYF; J gene: TRBJ2-7; V gene: TRBV28; D gene: TRBD1
CDR3 protein: CASSPRVNTEAFF; J gene: TRBJ1-1; V gene: TRBV18; D gene: .
CDR3 protein: CASSVLREGGETQYF; J gene: TRBJ2-5; V gene: TRBV9; D gene: TRBD2
CDR3 protein: CASSPSGTQETQYF; J gene: TRBJ2-5; V gene: TRBV18; D gene: .
CDR3 protein: CASSTADGYTF; J gene: TRBJ1-2; V gene: TRBV7-9; D gene: .
CDR3 protein: CASSRRDREGATEAFF; J gene: TRBJ1-1; V gene: TRBV18; D gene: TRBD1
CDR3 protein: CASSPEQGPSNSPLHF; J gene: TRBJ1-6; V gene: TRBV5-4; D gene: .
CDR3 protein: CASSLTGGGFEAFF; J gene: TRBJ1-1; V gene: TRBV18; D gene: TRBD1
CDR3 protein: CASRETYEQYF; J gene: TRBJ2-7; V gene: TRBV5-1; D gene: .
CDR3 protein: CASSPSLLGQGADFNSPLHF; J gene: TRBJ1-6; V gene: TRBV4-3; D gene: TRBD1
CDR3 protein: CASSPSLVRTEAFF; J gene: TRBJ1-1; V gene: TRBV4-1; D gene: .
CDR3 protein: CASRSNEAPLHF; J gene: TRBJ1-6; V gene: TRBV28; D gene: .
CDR3 protein: CASSLGTRSSYEQYF; J gene: TRBJ2-7; V gene: TRBV27; D gene: .
CDR3 protein: CASIPGGYETEAFF; J gene: TRBJ1-1; V gene: TRBV28; D gene: .
CDR3 protein: CASRSQGAMEGGYTF; J gene: TRBJ1-2; V gene: TRBV4-1; D gene: TRBD1
CDR3 protein: CASSLGLAGGSGETQYF; J gene: TRBJ2-5; V gene: TRBV19; D gene: TRBD2
CDR3 protein: CASLKSGTSTDTQYF; J gene: TRBJ2-3; V gene: TRBV7-9; D gene: .
CDR3 protein: CASSLQGTWSPLHF; J gene: TRBJ1-6; V gene: TRBV6-2/TRBV6-3; D gene: .
CDR3 protein: CASSDLPRTSGIRINTGELFF; J gene: TRBJ2-2; V gene: TRBV2; D gene: TRBD2
CDR3 protein: CASSSGTGGVEQYF; J gene: TRBJ2-7; V gene: TRBV6-5; D gene: TRBD1
CDR3 protein: CASSYKADPNSF; J gene: TRBJ1-2; V gene: TRBV6-6; D gene: .
CDR3 protein: CASSRGLGDRNEQFF; J gene: TRBJ2-1; V gene: TRBV6-2/TRBV6-3; D gene: TRBD2
CDR3 protein: CASSATPNTEAFF; J gene: TRBJ1-1; V gene: TRBV19; D gene: .
CDR3 protein: CASTPRGGQGPTYEQYF; J gene: TRBJ2-7; V gene: TRBV19; D gene: .
CDR3 protein: CASSSLLAGGLVEQYF; J gene: TRBJ2-7; V gene: TRBV6-2/TRBV6-3; D gene: TRBD2
CDR3 protein: CASTPTSTDTQYF; J gene: TRBJ2-3; V gene: TRBV19; D gene: .
CDR3 protein: CASSSPGTGRYNEQFF; J gene: TRBJ2-1; V gene: TRBV11-2; D gene: TRBD1
CDR3 protein: CASSLFSKPREGETQYF; J gene: TRBJ2-5; V gene: TRBV27; D gene: TRBD2